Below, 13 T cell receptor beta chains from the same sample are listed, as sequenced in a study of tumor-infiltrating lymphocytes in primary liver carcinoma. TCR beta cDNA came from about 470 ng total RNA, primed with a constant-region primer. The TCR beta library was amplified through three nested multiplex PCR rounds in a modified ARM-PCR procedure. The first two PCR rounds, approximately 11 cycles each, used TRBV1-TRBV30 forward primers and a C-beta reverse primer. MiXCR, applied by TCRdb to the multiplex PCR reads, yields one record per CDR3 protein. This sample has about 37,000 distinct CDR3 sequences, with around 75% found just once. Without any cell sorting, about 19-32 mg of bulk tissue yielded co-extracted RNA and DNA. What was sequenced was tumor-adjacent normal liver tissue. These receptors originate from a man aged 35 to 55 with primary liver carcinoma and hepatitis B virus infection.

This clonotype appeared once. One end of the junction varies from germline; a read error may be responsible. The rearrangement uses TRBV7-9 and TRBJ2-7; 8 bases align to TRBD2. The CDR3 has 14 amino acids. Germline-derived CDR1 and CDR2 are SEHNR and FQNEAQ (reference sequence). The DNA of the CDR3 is TGTGCCGGCAGCTCGGGACTAGGCGTCTACGAGCAGTACTTC. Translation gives CAGSSGLGVYEQYF.

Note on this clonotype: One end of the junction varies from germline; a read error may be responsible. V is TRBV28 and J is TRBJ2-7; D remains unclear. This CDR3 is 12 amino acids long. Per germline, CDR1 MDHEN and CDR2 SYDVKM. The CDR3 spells CASSFRRYEECF. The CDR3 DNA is TGTGCCAGCAGTTTCAGGCGGTACGAGGAGTGCTTC.

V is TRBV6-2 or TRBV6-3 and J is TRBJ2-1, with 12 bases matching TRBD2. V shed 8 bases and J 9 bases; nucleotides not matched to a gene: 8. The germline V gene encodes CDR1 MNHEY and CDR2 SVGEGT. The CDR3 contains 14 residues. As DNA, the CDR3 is TGTGCCAGCCGTCTAGCGGGAGGGCCTCGTGAGCAGTTCTTC. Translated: CASRLAGGPREQFF.

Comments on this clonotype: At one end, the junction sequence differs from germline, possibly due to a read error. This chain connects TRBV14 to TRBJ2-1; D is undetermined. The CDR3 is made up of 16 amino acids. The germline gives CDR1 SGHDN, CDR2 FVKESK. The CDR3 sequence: CASSAIAGWVNNEQLF. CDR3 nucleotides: TGTGCCAGCAGTGCCATAGCAGGATGGGTAAACAATGAGCAGCTCTTC.

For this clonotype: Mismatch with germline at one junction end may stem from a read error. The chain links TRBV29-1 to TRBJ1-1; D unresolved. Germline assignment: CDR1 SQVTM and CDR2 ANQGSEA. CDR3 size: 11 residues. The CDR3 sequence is CSVELNTEAFF. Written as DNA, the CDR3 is TGCAGTGTTGAGCTGAACACTGAAGCTTTCTTT.

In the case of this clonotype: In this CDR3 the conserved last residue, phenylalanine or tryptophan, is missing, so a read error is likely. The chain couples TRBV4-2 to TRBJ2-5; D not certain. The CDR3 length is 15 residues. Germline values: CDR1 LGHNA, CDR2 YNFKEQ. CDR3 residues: CASGQDLGSVETQYV. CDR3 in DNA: TGTGCCAGCGGCCAAGACCTGGGATCGGTGGAGACCCAGTACGTA.

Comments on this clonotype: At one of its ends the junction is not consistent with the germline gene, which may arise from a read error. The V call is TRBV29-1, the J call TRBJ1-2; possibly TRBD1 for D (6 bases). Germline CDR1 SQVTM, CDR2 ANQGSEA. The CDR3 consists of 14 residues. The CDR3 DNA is TGCAGCGTCAAGTTTGGACAGTCGACCTATGACTACACCTTC. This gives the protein CSVKFGQSTYDYTF.

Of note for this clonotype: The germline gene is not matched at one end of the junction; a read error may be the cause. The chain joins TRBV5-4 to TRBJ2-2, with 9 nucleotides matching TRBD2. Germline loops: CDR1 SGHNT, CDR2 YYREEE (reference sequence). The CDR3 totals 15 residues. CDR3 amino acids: CSSSLSGRWTGELFF. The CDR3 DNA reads TGTTCCAGTAGCTTGAGCGGGAGGTGGACCGGGGAGCTGTTTTTT.

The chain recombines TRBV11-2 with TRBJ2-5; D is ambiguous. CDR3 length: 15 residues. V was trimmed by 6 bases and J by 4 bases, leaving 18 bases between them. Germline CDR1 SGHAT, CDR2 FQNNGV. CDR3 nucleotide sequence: TGTGCCAGCAGTCTCGTCGGGCTAGTCACAGAGACCCAGTACTTC. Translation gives CASSLVGLVTETQYF.

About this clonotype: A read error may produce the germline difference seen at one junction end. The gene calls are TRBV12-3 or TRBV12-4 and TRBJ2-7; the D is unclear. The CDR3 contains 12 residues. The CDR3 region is CAGSFSLYEQCF. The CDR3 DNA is TGTGCCGGCAGTTTTTCCCTCTACGAGCAGTGCTTC.

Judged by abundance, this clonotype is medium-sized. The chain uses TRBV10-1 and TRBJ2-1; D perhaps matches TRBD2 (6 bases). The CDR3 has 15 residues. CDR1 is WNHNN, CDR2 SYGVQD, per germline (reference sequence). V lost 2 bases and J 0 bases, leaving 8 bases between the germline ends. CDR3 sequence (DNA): TGCGCCAGCAGTGAGGGGGGGAGCTCCTACAATGAGCAGTTCTTC. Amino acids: CASSEGGSSYNEQFF.

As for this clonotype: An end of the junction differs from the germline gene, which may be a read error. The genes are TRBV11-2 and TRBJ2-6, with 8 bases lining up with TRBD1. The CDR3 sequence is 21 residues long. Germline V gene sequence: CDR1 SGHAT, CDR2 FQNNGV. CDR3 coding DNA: TGCGCCTGCAACATGGGGGGAGACAGGGGCATTTCCCTCTCTGGGGCCAACGTCCTGACTTTC. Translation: CACNMGGDRGISLSGANVLTF.

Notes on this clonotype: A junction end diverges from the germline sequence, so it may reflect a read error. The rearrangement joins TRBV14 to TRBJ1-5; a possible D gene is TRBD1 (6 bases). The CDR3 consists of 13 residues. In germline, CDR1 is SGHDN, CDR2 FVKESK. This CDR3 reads CASNQGQSQPQHF. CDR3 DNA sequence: TGTGCCAGCAACCAAGGACAGAGTCAGCCCCAGCATTTT. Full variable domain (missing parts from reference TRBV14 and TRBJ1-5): EAGVTQFPSHSVIEKGQTVTLRCDPISGHDNLYWYRRVMGKEIKFLLHFVKESKQDESGMPNNRFLAERTGGTYSTLKVQPAELEDSGVYFCASNQGQSQPQHFGDGTRLSIL.